The 27 T cell receptor beta chains listed next were all sequenced from one sample in a study of read filtering for tumor transcriptome and immune sequencing. Molecular barcoded adaptors covering alpha/delta and beta/gamma chains were used on roughly 400 ng RNA. TCRdb independently ran MiXCR on the reads; one entry per CDR3 protein. The data show 15,000 to 20,000 distinct CDR3 sequences, over 20% seen once. What was sequenced was a population of CD138-negative cells sorted from bone marrow. These receptors came from a donor at least 40 years old with multiple myeloma.

A word on this clonotype: A read error is likely, as this CDR3 ends without the conserved phenylalanine or tryptophan. The V and J genes are TRBV20-1 and TRBJ2-3, with D tentatively TRBD1 or TRBD2 (5 bases each). Germline CDR1 DFQATT, CDR2 SNEGSKA (reference sequence). The V and J ends lost 3 bases and 10 bases respectively, with 35 bases between them. The CDR3 has 19 amino acids. CDR3 nucleotides: TGCAGTGCTAGCCTCTTTCCACGGAGGACACAGAGACAAGGAAATTCGCAGTATTTG. The encoded protein is CSASLFPRRTQRQGNSQYL.

This clonotype was found a few times. The germline gene is not matched at one end of the junction; a read error may be the cause. The chain joins TRBV29-1 to TRBJ1-1; D is ambiguous. CDR1 is SQVTM and CDR2 is ANQGSEA in the germline V gene. The CDR3 spans 12 residues. CDR3 region: CSVFLAGNEASF. The DNA for the CDR3 is TGCAGCGTTTTTCTGGCAGGTAATGAAGCTTCCTTT.

The V gene is TRBV11-2, the J gene TRBJ2-1; TRBD1 matches at 11 bases. J lost 6 bases, V lost 6 bases, and 7 bases had no gene match. The CDR3 has 15 amino acids. Germline V gene lookup returns CDR1 SGHAT and CDR2 FQNNGV. The CDR3, as DNA: TGTGCCAGCAGTCCCCCCGGGACAGGGGGCAATGAGCAGTTCTTC. Its translation is CASSPPGTGGNEQFF.

This clonotype was detected ten times or more. The chain is built from TRBV4-2 and TRBJ2-1; 10 bases are a match to TRBD2. CDR3 length equals 18 residues. From germline, CDR1 is LGHNA and CDR2 YNFKEQ. The trim removed 0 bases at V and 2 bases at J, leaving 7 bases unmatched. CDR3 sequence reads: CASSQEGPSGRAYNEQFF. The CDR3 DNA reads TGTGCCAGCAGCCAAGAAGGACCCAGCGGGAGGGCCTACAATGAGCAGTTCTTC.

Judged by abundance, this clonotype is medium-sized. J is TRBJ1-6 and V is TRBV5-4; 9 bases are shared with TRBD1. The germline CDR1 and CDR2 sequences are SGHNT and YYREEE (reference sequence). V trimming: 0 bases; J trimming: 9 bases; junction bases outside the gene matches: 10. The CDR3 loop spans 17 amino acids. The CDR3 here is CASSLGVRTGAGSPLHF. The CDR3 DNA follows: TGTGCCAGCAGCTTGGGAGTCCGGACAGGGGCTGGTTCACCCCTCCACTTT.

This clonotype has ten or more counts. V usage is TRBV7-2 and J usage is TRBJ2-7; D may be TRBD1 (5 bases). Trimming removed 1 base at V and 9 bases at J, with 13 bases between. From germline, CDR1 is SGHTA and CDR2 FQGNSA. The CDR3 runs to 13 residues. The CDR3 DNA reads as TGTGCCAGCAGCTTAGGTGGGGCGCTGGGGCAGTACTTC. Its translation: CASSLGGALGQYF. Full variable domain (missing parts from reference TRBV7-2 and TRBJ2-7): GAGVSQSPSNKVTEKGKDVELRCDPISGHTALYWYRQSLGQGLEFLIYFQGNSAPDKSGLPSDRFSAERTGGSVSTLTIQRTQQEDSAVYLCASSLGGALGQYFGPGTRLTVT.

This clonotype has a handful of counts. Since a much larger clone is just one base distant, this may be a read error. The chain joins TRBV7-9 to TRBJ2-7; D call uncertain. This CDR3 contains 14 residues. Germline CDR1 SEHNR, CDR2 FQNEAQ (reference sequence). V was cut by 5 bases and J by 2 bases, with 13 bases left in between. CDR3 in DNA: TGTGCCAGCAGCACCGGGTCTCACCCCTACGAGCAGTACTTC. Protein sequence: CASSTGSHPYEQYF.

As concerns this clonotype: A read error may explain this, as a much larger clone is one base away. The chain links TRBV28 to TRBJ1-4; 7 bases fit TRBD1. The CDR3 is 14 residues long. The germline V gene encodes CDR1 MDHEN and CDR2 SYDVKM. V was pared by 3 bases and J by 4 bases, with 2 bases of the junction left unmatched. For the CDR3, the DNA is TGTGCCAGCAGTTTGGGACAGCTTAATGAAAAACTGTTTTTT. Amino acid sequence: CASSLGQLNEKLFF.

This clonotype occurred many times. The gene calls are TRBV28 and TRBJ2-3, with D unclear. The length of the CDR3 is 16 residues. Germline CDR1 reads MDHEN; CDR2 reads SYDVKM. Trimming took off 2 bases at V and 4 bases at J, with 16 bases between the two ends. CDR3: CASSLMARPTADTQYF. The CDR3 DNA sequence: TGTGCCAGCAGTTTAATGGCACGCCCGACGGCAGATACGCAGTATTTT.

The rearrangement links TRBV5-6 to TRBJ2-7; 12 bases map to TRBD2. The germline CDR1 and CDR2 sequences are SGHDT and YYEEEE. V gave up 3 bases and J gave up 0 bases; unmatched junction bases: 10. The CDR3 runs 18 residues. The CDR3 sequence: CASSSILAGGTSSYEQYF. For the CDR3, the DNA is TGTGCCAGCAGCTCGATACTAGCGGGAGGCACAAGCTCCTACGAGCAGTACTTC.

About this clonotype itself: Possible read error: a much larger clone is one base away. This rearrangement joins TRBV20-1 to TRBJ2-3, with 7 bases lining up with TRBD2. The germline V gene has CDR1 DFQATT and CDR2 SNEGSKA (reference sequence). CDR3 length: 16 residues. The V gene end was trimmed by 2 bases and the J gene end by 6 bases; junction bases not matched to a gene: 14. The CDR3 nucleotides read TGCAGTGCTAGACCCCTTGGACTAGAAGTGGGGGATACGCAGTATTTT. This gives the protein CSARPLGLEVGDTQYF.

This clonotype showed up many times. V is TRBV5-1 and J is TRBJ2-7; D uncertain. CDR1 SGHRS and CDR2 YFSETQ come from the germline V gene. V lost 1 base and J 1 base, leaving 9 bases between the germline ends. This CDR3 has 14 residues. CDR3: CASSLSVPSYEQYF. The CDR3 bases are TGCGCCAGCAGCTTGTCGGTACCTTCCTACGAGCAGTACTTC.

This clonotype appeared many times. This rearrangement joins TRBV7-2 to TRBJ2-3; the match to TRBD2 covers 12 bases. Germline V CDR1 and CDR2: SGHTA, FQGNSA. J lost 6 bases, V lost 4 bases, and 8 bases had no gene match. The CDR3 totals 16 residues. The DNA of the CDR3 is TGTGCCAGCAGCTGGACCCTAGCGGGAGGGGGGGATACGCAGTATTTT. Translation: CASSWTLAGGGDTQYF. The complete variable domain, with remaining parts taken from reference TRBV7-2 and TRBJ2-3, reads GAGVSQSPSNKVTEKGKDVELRCDPISGHTALYWYRQSLGQGLEFLIYFQGNSAPDKSGLPSDRFSAERTGGSVSTLTIQRTQQEDSAVYLCASSWTLAGGGDTQYFGPGTRLTVL.

The rearrangement uses TRBV5-5 and TRBJ2-1; the D is unclear. The CDR3 contains 15 residues. Trimming left V 4 bases short and J 3 bases short, with 14 bases between. In germline, CDR1 is SGHKS, CDR2 YYEKEE (reference sequence). CDR3 residues: CASSPGEEYYNEQFF. CDR3 bases: TGTGCCAGCAGCCCGGGCGAGGAGTACTACAATGAGCAGTTCTTC.

The chain employs TRBV18 and TRBJ2-4; D is perhaps TRBD1 (5 bases). Germline V gene lookup returns CDR1 KGHSH and CDR2 LQKENI. Trimming took off 1 base at V and 3 bases at J, with 13 bases between the two ends. The length of the CDR3 is 16 residues. The DNA of the CDR3 is TGTGCCAGCTCACCACAGGACAAAATTGGCAAAAACATTCAGTACTTC. It codes for CASSPQDKIGKNIQYF.

On this clonotype itself: This could be a read error, since a much larger clone is one nucleotide away. CDR3 sequence (DNA): TGTGCCAGCAGTCCGGGGTACAATGAGCGGTTCTTC. Its protein is CASSPGYNERFF. The chain carries TRBV28 and TRBJ2-1; D possibly corresponds to TRBD2 (5 bases). Germline lookup yields CDR1 MDHEN and CDR2 SYDVKM. The CDR3 is 12 residues long.

This clonotype was counted a few times. This sequence joins TRBV7-6 and TRBJ2-7; D possibly corresponds to TRBD2 (5 bases). V shed 1 base and J shed 6 bases, with 10 bases lying between them. The CDR3 consists of 13 residues. Germline V gene sequence: CDR1 SGHVS, CDR2 FNYEAQ. CDR3 region: CASSLVPGTEQYF. The DNA of the CDR3 is TGTGCCAGCAGCTTAGTCCCGGGAACCGAGCAGTACTTC.

Turning to this clonotype: A much larger clone lies a single base off, so this may be a read error. The chain employs TRBV29-1 and TRBJ2-5, with 15 bases matching TRBD2. CDR1 is SQVTM, CDR2 ANQGSEA, per germline. V lost 8 bases, J lost 5 bases, and 3 bases stayed unmatched. There are 13 residues in the CDR3. CDR3 nucleotides: TGCAGCACCGGGACTAGCGGGAGGGAGACCCAGTACTTC. It encodes CSTGTSGRETQYF.

There are many counts of this clonotype. This chain links TRBV28 with TRBJ2-5; TRBD2 agrees at 10 bases. CDR3 length: 19 residues. Trimming cost V 6 bases and J 0 bases; bases outside gene matches: 16. The V gene's germline CDR1 is MDHEN and CDR2 SYDVKM. This CDR3 reads CASSYGLAANNRYQETQYF. The CDR3 DNA reads TGTGCCAGCAGCTACGGACTAGCGGCCAATAATCGGTACCAAGAGACCCAGTACTTC.

The V gene is TRBV6-2 or TRBV6-3, the J gene TRBJ2-5; no reliable D call. CDR1 MNHEY and CDR2 SVGEGT come from the germline V gene. CDR3 length equals 14 residues. Trimming pared 1 base from V and 2 bases from J, leaving 8 bases between. CDR3 protein: CASSYYAQQETQYF. The CDR3 DNA sequence: TGTGCCAGCAGTTACTATGCCCAGCAAGAGACCCAGTACTTC.

The rearrangement links TRBV28 to TRBJ2-2, with unresolved D. The germline V gene encodes CDR1 MDHEN and CDR2 SYDVKM. V dropped 5 bases and J dropped 6 bases, with 7 bases sitting between them. The length of the CDR3 is 12 residues. The CDR3 loop reads CASSTVPGELFF. CDR3 sequence (DNA): TGTGCCAGCAGTACCGTACCCGGGGAGCTGTTTTTT.

This clonotype was counted ten times or more. For the CDR3, the DNA is TGCAGTGCTAGACTCACCCAACTCCACTATGGCTACACCTTC. Translating it yields CSARLTQLHYGYTF. The V call is TRBV20-1, the J call TRBJ1-2; D unresolved. V lost 2 bases and J lost 3, with 13 bases in between. CDR1 is DFQATT and CDR2 is SNEGSKA in the germline V gene (reference sequence). This CDR3 has 14 amino acids.

The chain employs TRBV5-1 and TRBJ2-7; the D gene is possibly TRBD1 (6 bases). The V gene lost 4 bases and the J gene lost 0 bases, with 11 bases spanning the gap. CDR3 length: 14 residues. Germline V gene lookup returns CDR1 SGHRS and CDR2 YFSETQ. CDR3: CASSPDSTSYEQYF. Written as DNA, the CDR3 is TGCGCCAGCAGCCCGGACAGTACCTCCTACGAGCAGTACTTC.

This clonotype was counted many times. The chain has TRBV12-3 or TRBV12-4 and TRBJ2-1, with TRBD1 matching 8 bases. The CDR3 is 14 residues long. After removal of 1 base from V and 7 bases from J, the junction contained 3 bases not matched to a gene. CDR3 region: CASSLGQGANEQFF. The CDR3 bases are TGTGCCAGCAGTTTAGGGCAGGGGGCGAATGAGCAGTTCTTC.

This clonotype has at least ten counts. The V call is TRBV28, the J call TRBJ2-7; D gene unclear. The germline V and J ends were trimmed by 6 bases and 2 bases, with 14 bases remaining between them. The CDR3 runs 14 residues. Germline CDR1 reads MDHEN; CDR2 reads SYDVKM. CDR3 DNA: TGTGCCAGCAGCCAGCTCGACAAGACCTACGAGCAGTACTTC. Translating it yields CASSQLDKTYEQYF.

The sample holds a few counts of this clonotype. The chain couples TRBV10-3 to TRBJ2-3; TRBD2 aligns across 13 bases. V was pared by 6 bases and J by 15 bases, with 3 bases of the junction left unmatched. This CDR3 comprises 11 residues. Germline CDR1 and CDR2: ENHRY and SYGVKD. CDR3: CAIRTSGRAYF. The DNA of the CDR3 is TGTGCCATCAGAACTAGCGGGAGGGCCTATTTT.

This clonotype showed up many times. V is TRBV7-9 and J is TRBJ2-2; the D gene could be TRBD1 or TRBD2 (5 bases each). CDR3 length: 13 amino acids. The V gene lost 5 bases and the J gene lost 3 bases, with 7 bases spanning the gap. From germline, CDR1 is SEHNR and CDR2 FQNEAQ (reference sequence). CDR3 sequence reads: CASSRGDTGELFF. In DNA, the CDR3 is TGTGCCAGCAGCCGAGGGGACACCGGGGAGCTGTTTTTT.